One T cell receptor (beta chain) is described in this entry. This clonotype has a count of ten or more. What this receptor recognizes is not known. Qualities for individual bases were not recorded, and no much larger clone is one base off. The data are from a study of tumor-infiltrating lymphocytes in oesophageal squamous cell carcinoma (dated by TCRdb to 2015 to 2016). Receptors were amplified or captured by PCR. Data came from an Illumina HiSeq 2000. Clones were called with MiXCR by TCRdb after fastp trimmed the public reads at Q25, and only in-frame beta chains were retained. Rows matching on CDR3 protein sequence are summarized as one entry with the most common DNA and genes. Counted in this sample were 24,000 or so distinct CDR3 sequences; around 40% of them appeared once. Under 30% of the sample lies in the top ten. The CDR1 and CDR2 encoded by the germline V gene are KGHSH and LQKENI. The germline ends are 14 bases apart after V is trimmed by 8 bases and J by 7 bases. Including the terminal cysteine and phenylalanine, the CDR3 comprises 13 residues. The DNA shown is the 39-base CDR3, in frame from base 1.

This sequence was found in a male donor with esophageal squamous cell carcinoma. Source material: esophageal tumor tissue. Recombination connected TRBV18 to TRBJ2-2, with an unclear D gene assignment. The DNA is TGTGCCAGCCCAATCGGAGCGAACGGGGAGCTGTTTTTT. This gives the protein CASPIGANGELFF.